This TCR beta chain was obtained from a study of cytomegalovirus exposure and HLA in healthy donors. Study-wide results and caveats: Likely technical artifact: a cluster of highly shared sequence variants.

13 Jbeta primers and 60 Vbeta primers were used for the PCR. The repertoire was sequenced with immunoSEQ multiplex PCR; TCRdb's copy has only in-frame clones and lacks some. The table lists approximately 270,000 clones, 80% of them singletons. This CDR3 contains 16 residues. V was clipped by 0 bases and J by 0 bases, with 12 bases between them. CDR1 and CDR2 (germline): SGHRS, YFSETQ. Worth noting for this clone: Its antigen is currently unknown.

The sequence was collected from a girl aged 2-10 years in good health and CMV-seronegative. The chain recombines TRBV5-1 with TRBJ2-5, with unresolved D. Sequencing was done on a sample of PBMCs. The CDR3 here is CASSLGAQVNQETQYF. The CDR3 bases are TGCGCCAGCAGCTTGGGAGCTCAGGTTAACCAAGAGACCCAGTACTTC.